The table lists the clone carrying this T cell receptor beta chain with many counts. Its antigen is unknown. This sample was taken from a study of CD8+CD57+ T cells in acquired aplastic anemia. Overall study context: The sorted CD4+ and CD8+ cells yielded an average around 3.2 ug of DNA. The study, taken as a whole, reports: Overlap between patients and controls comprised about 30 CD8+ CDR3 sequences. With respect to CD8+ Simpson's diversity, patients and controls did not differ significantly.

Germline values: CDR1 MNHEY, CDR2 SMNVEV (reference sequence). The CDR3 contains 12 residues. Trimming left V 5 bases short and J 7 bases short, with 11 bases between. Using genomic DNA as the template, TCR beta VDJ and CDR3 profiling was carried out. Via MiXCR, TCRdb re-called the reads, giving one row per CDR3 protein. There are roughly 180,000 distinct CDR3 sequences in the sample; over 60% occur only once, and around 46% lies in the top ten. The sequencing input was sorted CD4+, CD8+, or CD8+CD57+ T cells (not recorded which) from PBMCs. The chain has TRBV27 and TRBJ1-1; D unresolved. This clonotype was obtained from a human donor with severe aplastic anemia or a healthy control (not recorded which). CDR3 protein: CASSTIGLEAFF. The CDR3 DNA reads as TGTGCCAGCAGTACAATCGGCCTTGAAGCTTTCTTT.